The 20 T cell receptor beta chains below were found in one sample sequenced in a study of T cells in Graves' hyperthyroidism and ophthalmopathy. RNA transcripts gave rise to amplified TCR beta CDR3 regions. The TCR CDR3 first-round RT-PCR relied on the HTBI primer set. TCRdb redid the calling of the multiplex PCR reads with MiXCR, one entry per CDR3 protein. The sample shows around 300,000 distinct CDR3 sequences, approximately 15% of them seen only once. The sequenced sample consisted of blood. Source of these receptors: a woman in her thirties with Graves' hyperthyroidism.

This clonotype has just a few counts. The CDR3, as DNA: TGTGCCAGTAGTATCTCGCCCAACACCGGGGAGCTGTTTTTT. It specifies CASSISPNTGELFF. This sequence joins TRBV19 and TRBJ2-2; D gene uncertain. Germline V gives CDR1 LNHDA, CDR2 SQIVND (reference sequence). This CDR3 is built from 14 residues. V lost 3 bases to trimming and J lost 2 bases, with 7 bases between them.

At least ten counts were recorded for this clonotype. The V and J genes are TRBV12-3 or TRBV12-4 and TRBJ1-5; D may be TRBD1 (6 bases). Trimming cost V 5 bases and J 7 bases, with 12 bases left between them. The CDR3 has 13 residues. DNA of the CDR3: TGTGCCAGCAGTCACAGGGAGGGGCAGCCCCAGCATTTT. The encoded protein is CASSHREGQPQHF.

This clonotype was counted at least ten times. The V call is TRBV28, the J call TRBJ2-5, with a tentative D call TRBD1 (5 bases). The CDR3 sequence is 14 residues long. V gave up 4 bases and J gave up 6 bases, with 15 bases separating them. Germline V gene sequence: CDR1 MDHEN, CDR2 SYDVKM. CDR3 nucleotide sequence: TGTGCCAGCAGTTCCTCAGGGTTGGGCCAGACCCAGTACTTC. Protein: CASSSSGLGQTQYF.

This clonotype occurred a few times. The chain couples TRBV9 to TRBJ2-1; weak D call: TRBD2 (5 bases). V was pared by 4 bases and J by 9 bases, with 14 bases between. The CDR3 totals 13 residues. CDR1 SGDLS and CDR2 YYNGEE come from the germline V gene. The DNA of the CDR3 is TGTGCCAGCAGCTCTCCGACTAAAACTGAGCAGTTCTTC. This sequence encodes CASSSPTKTEQFF. Variable domain in full (rest from reference TRBV9 and TRBJ2-1): DSGVTQTPKHLITATGQRVTLRCSPRSGDLSVYWYQQSLDQGLQFLIQYYNGEERAKGNILERFSAQQFPDLHSELNLSSLELGDSALYFCASSSPTKTEQFFGPGTRLTVL.

Comments on this clonotype: A single base separates this from a much larger clone, so it may be a read error. The chain couples TRBV24-1 to TRBJ2-5; no reliable D call. CDR3 length equals 14 residues. Trimming shortened V by 6 bases and J by 4 bases, and 14 bases separated the two germline ends. Germline V gene lookup returns CDR1 KGHDR and CDR2 SFDVKD. The CDR3, as DNA: TGTGCCACCAGTAGTAGTACAGTCCGAGAGACCCAGTACTTC. Translating it yields CATSSSTVRETQYF.

V is TRBV11-2 and J is TRBJ2-7; a possible D gene is TRBD2 (5 bases). Germline V gives CDR1 SGHAT, CDR2 FQNNGV. The CDR3 is made up of 14 amino acids. V lost 2 bases and J lost 1, with 9 bases in between. Here the CDR3 DNA reads TGTGCCAGCAGCTTAAGCCGGAGGTCCTACGAGCAGTACTTC. This sequence encodes CASSLSRRSYEQYF.

In its sample, this clonotype was seen a few times. The chain links TRBV7-9 to TRBJ2-3; possibly TRBD2 for D (6 bases). The CDR3 is 15 amino acids. V lost 4 bases, J lost 4 bases, and 15 bases lay in between. CDR1 and CDR2 from the germline V gene are SEHNR and FQNEAQ (reference sequence). CDR3 nucleotides: TGTGCCAGCAGCTCGAGTAACGGGGGTTCAGATACGCAGTATTTT. Translating it yields CASSSSNGGSDTQYF.

This chain links TRBV5-4 with TRBJ2-3, with TRBD2 matching over 13 bases. V was pared by 7 bases and J by 6 bases, with 2 bases of the junction left unmatched. CDR3 length: 13 residues. Germline V gene data show CDR1 as SGHNT and CDR2 as YYREEE (reference sequence). The CDR3: CASLLAGGDTQYF. CDR3 DNA sequence: TGTGCCAGCCTACTAGCGGGAGGGGATACGCAGTATTTT.

This clonotype was picked up many times. The V call is TRBV20-1, the J call TRBJ1-4; 7 nucleotides line up with TRBD1. The trim removed 6 bases at V and 5 bases at J, leaving 9 bases unmatched. Per germline, CDR1 DFQATT and CDR2 SNEGSKA (reference sequence). This CDR3 is built from 14 residues. CDR3 DNA: TGCAGTGCCGACAAGACAGGGCGGAATGAAAAACTGTTTTTT. It encodes CSADKTGRNEKLFF.

This chain uses TRBV27 with TRBJ1-1; unclear D gene. The CDR3 is 14 residues long. The germline V gene has CDR1 MNHEY and CDR2 SMNVEV (reference sequence). Trimming pared 5 bases from V and 2 bases from J, leaving 12 bases between. The CDR3 coding sequence is TGTGCCAGCAGTGACGGAGGGCCCAACACTGAAGCTTTCTTT. Amino acids: CASSDGGPNTEAFF.

This clonotype was recorded many times. The chain uses TRBV12-3 or TRBV12-4 and TRBJ2-7; the D gene is possibly TRBD1 (6 bases). This CDR3 is built from 14 residues. The V and J ends lost 0 bases and 2 bases respectively, with 8 bases between them. The CDR3 DNA sequence: TGTGCCAGCAGTTTAGCCAGGGGCCCCTACGAGCAGTACTTC. The encoded protein is CASSLARGPYEQYF.

The J gene is TRBJ2-7, the V gene TRBV7-9; no reliable D call. With 5 bases removed from V and 1 base from J, the gap between germline ends came to 15 bases. CDR3 length: 15 amino acids. Per the germline V gene, CDR1 is SEHNR and CDR2 is FQNEAQ (reference sequence). CDR3 amino acids: CASSQDAHSSYEQYF. The CDR3 DNA sequence: TGTGCCAGCAGCCAAGATGCCCACTCTTCCTACGAGCAGTACTTC.

Only a few counts were recorded for this clonotype. The V gene is TRBV3-1, the J gene TRBJ2-2, with D tentatively TRBD1 (5 bases). V dropped 0 bases and J dropped 5 bases, with 13 bases sitting between them. This CDR3 has 16 residues. The germline V gene encodes CDR1 LGHDT and CDR2 YNNKEL (reference sequence). The DNA of the CDR3 is TGTGCCAGCAGCCAAGATTACCCGACAGTTACCGGGGAGCTGTTTTTT. Protein sequence: CASSQDYPTVTGELFF.

This clonotype came up many times. The chain has TRBV11-2 and TRBJ2-1; possible D gene TRBD2, 6 bases. V was cut by 5 bases and J by 7 bases, with 12 bases left in between. The CDR3 totals 13 residues. Germline CDR1 SGHAT, CDR2 FQNNGV. CDR3 protein: CASSPGVGNEQFF. CDR3 bases: TGTGCCAGCAGCCCGGGAGTAGGGAATGAGCAGTTCTTC.

In this sample, this clonotype turned up many times. V and J are TRBV6-2 or TRBV6-3 and TRBJ2-5; D gene ambiguous. Germline CDR1 reads MNHEY; CDR2 reads SVGEGT. The V end lost 5 bases, the J end lost 6 bases, and 10 bases lay between the germline ends. CDR3 size: 12 residues. In DNA form, the CDR3 reads TGTGCCAGCAGTAAGTTGATGCAGACCCAGTACTTC. Its protein is CASSKLMQTQYF.

This clonotype was seen many times. The rearrangement joins TRBV20-1 to TRBJ1-3, with a weak D call TRBD1 (6 bases). Germline CDR1 reads DFQATT; CDR2 reads SNEGSKA (reference sequence). The CDR3 sequence is 14 residues long. V lost 8 bases and J lost 0, with 14 bases in between. CDR3 bases: TGCAGTCCCGTGGACAGAGCCTCTGGAAACACCATATATTTT. It translates to CSPVDRASGNTIYF.

This clonotype was counted ten times or more. The V and J genes are TRBV6-2 or TRBV6-3 and TRBJ1-5; a possible D gene is TRBD1 (5 bases). CDR1 MNHEY and CDR2 SVGEGT come from the germline V gene. The CDR3 extends over 14 amino acids. V shed 2 bases and J shed 1 base, with 6 bases lying between them. The CDR3 spells CASSYGASNQPQHF. In nucleotides, the CDR3 is TGTGCCAGCAGTTACGGGGCGAGCAATCAGCCCCAGCATTTT.

This clonotype was picked up many times. The chain recombines TRBV6-2 or TRBV6-3 with TRBJ2-7; D not certain. Germline V gene data show CDR1 as MNHEY and CDR2 as SVGEGT. The CDR3 runs to 15 residues. Trimming took 0 bases from V and 1 from J, leaving 10 bases between them. CDR3 region: CASSYSVSVSYEQYF. The CDR3 coding sequence is TGTGCCAGCAGTTACTCGGTCTCGGTGTCCTACGAGCAGTACTTC.

This clonotype was seen a few times. This rearrangement joins TRBV18 to TRBJ2-5, with 8 bases identical to TRBD2. CDR1 and CDR2 (germline): KGHSH, LQKENI. CDR3 length: 15 amino acids. V lost 2 bases and J lost 2; bases outside the gene matches: 4. The DNA for the CDR3 is TGTGCCAGCTCACCAAGGGGACTAGAACAAGAGACCCAGTACTTC. Amino acids: CASSPRGLEQETQYF.

This clonotype was picked up a small number of times. This rearrangement joins TRBV19 to TRBJ2-1, with D perhaps assigned TRBD1 or TRBD2 (5 bases each). This CDR3 has 15 residues. Germline lookup yields CDR1 LNHDA and CDR2 SQIVND (reference sequence). The ends were cut back, 7 bases at V and 6 bases at J, with 19 bases in the middle. CDR3 DNA: TGTGCCAGTACCCTAGTTCCGGGGCCGGCCAATGAGCAGTTCTTC. It codes for CASTLVPGPANEQFF.